The source of this T cell receptor beta chain is a study of shared clonotypes between healthy human individuals. The study, taken as a whole, reports: Larger estimated richness was generally recorded for naive subsets relative to memory subsets.

The germline V gene has CDR1 MDHEN and CDR2 SYDVKM. The V gene lost 5 bases and the J gene lost 2 bases, with 17 bases spanning the gap. This CDR3 contains 16 residues. Investigators spread the genomic DNA of each subset evenly over several immunoSEQ plates. Produced via immunoSEQ multiplex PCR; TCRdb's table is partial and in-frame only. This sample yields more than 1,200,000 clones, of which less than 99% are seen a single time; approximately 0.4% belongs to the top ten. A remark on this clone: The antigen is not known.

This receptor was taken from a man younger than 40 in good health. J is TRBJ2-3 and V is TRBV28, with D perhaps TRBD1 (5 bases). Sample: naive CD4+ T cells sorted from blood. Regarding subset: CD45RA+ positively selected. The CDR3 loop is CASSETIPGATDTQYF. CDR3 DNA sequence: TGTGCCAGCAGTGAGACCATTCCTGGGGCCACAGATACGCAGTATTTT.